Given below is one T cell receptor (beta chain) in context. Its antigen remains unknown. V lost 3 bases and J 0 bases, leaving 22 bases between the germline ends. The CDR3 runs 19 residues. The germline V gene has CDR1 LNHDA and CDR2 SQIVND (reference sequence). These data belong to a study of Ad26.COV2.S vaccination and SARS-CoV-2 variants. On the study more broadly: Each vaccinee took Ad26.COV2.S intramuscularly, once or twice 56 days apart. Study-wide results and limits: Possibly, TCR breadth and depth analyses underestimated total T cell responses. Greater spike-specific TCR breadth was seen in vaccine recipients than in placebo recipients. After vaccination, substantial breadth of spike-specific CD8+ and CD4+ responses was reported.

The treatment: over 15 received Ad26.COV2.S at low or high dose, single or two shots; several received placebo; per-sample allocation not given. Specimens were obtained on day 63 following the first vaccine or placebo injection. Clones were read by immunoSEQ multiplex PCR, and TCRdb kept only the in-frame ones, dropping some. Here the sample spans hundreds of thousands of clones, roughly 90% being singletons. The source of this sequence is a person between 18 and 65 years old who received the Ad26.COV2.S COVID-19 vaccine or a placebo. This sequence joins TRBV19 and TRBJ2-3, with D uncertain. Sequencing was performed on peripheral blood, taken in a trial of Ad26.COV2.S vaccine versus placebo. The CDR3 spells CASSISPGSARPSTDTQYF. In nucleotides, the CDR3 is TGTGCCAGTAGTATCTCCCCAGGCAGCGCAAGACCTAGCACAGATACGCAGTATTTT.